Each of the 4 T cell receptor beta chains below was sequenced from the same sample in a study of blood T cell repertoires in COVID-19. TCRdb keeps only in-frame clones here, not all; method: immunoSEQ multiplex PCR. The sample includes 110,000 to 150,000 clones, approximately 90% seen only once; the top ten take about 3.2%. The source material was peripheral blood. These TCRs come from a man aged 60 to 75 with active or convalescent COVID-19.

The chain has TRBV27 and TRBJ2-7, with 8 bases aligning to TRBD2. Germline V gene sequence: CDR1 MNHEY, CDR2 SMNVEV (reference sequence). The CDR3 runs to 15 residues. The ends lost 7 bases at V and 7 bases at J; junction bases unmatched: 15. The CDR3 sequence: CASTPTGGGSEEQYF. CDR3 sequence (DNA): TGTGCCAGCACCCCGACCGGGGGGGGGAGTGAAGAGCAGTACTTC.

The chain is built from TRBV5-1 and TRBJ2-3, with a tentative D call TRBD2 (6 bases). The CDR3 has 15 residues. Germline CDR1 reads SGHRS; CDR2 reads YFSETQ. V lost 2 bases, J lost 0 bases, and 10 bases lay in between. The CDR3 sequence is CASSLGGQSTDTQYF. As DNA, the CDR3 is TGCGCCAGCAGCTTAGGAGGGCAGAGCACAGATACGCAGTATTTT. Looking up the rest from reference TRBV5-1 and TRBJ2-3 gives the full variable domain: KAGVTQTPRYLIKTRGQQVTLSCSPISGHRSVSWYQQTPGQGLQFLFEYFSETQRNKGNFPGRFSGRQFSNSRSEMNVSTLELGDSALYLCASSLGGQSTDTQYFGPGTRLTVL.

V gene TRBV15 combines with J gene TRBJ1-4, with D unclear. This CDR3 is 16 amino acids long. The germline V gene has CDR1 LNHNV and CDR2 YYDKDF (reference sequence). V was shortened by 0 bases and J by 0 bases, with 8 bases between the two germline ends. In DNA, the CDR3 is TGTGCCACCAGCAGAGATCCTCCCTCAACTAATGAAAAACTGTTTTTT. Protein product: CATSRDPPSTNEKLFF.

CDR3 amino acids: CASSSGLFNTEAFF. In DNA, the CDR3 is TGTGCCAGCAGTTCGGGACTCTTCAACACTGAAGCTTTCTTT. V is TRBV6-2 or TRBV6-3 and J is TRBJ1-1, with a weak D call TRBD1 (5 bases). V shed 4 bases and J shed 2 bases, with 11 bases lying between them. In germline, CDR1 is MNHEY, CDR2 SVGEGT. The CDR3 extends over 14 amino acids.